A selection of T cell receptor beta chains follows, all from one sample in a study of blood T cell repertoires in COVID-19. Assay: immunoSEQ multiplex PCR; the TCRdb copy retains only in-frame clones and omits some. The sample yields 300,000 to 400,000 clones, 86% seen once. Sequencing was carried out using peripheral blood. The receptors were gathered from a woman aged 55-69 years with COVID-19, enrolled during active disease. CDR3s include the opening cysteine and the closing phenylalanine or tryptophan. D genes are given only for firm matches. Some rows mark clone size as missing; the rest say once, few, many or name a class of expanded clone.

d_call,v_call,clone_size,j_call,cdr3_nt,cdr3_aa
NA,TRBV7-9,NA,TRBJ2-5,TGTGCCAGCAGCGTCGACCAAGAGACCCAGTACTTC,CASSVDQETQYF
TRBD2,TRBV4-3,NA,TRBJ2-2,TGCGCCAGCAGCCGTTCTAGCGGGGCGAACACCGGGGAGCTGTTTTTT,CASSRSSGANTGELFF
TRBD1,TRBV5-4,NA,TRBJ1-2,TGTGCCAGCAGCGATGCCGGGACAGGGGGTAATGGCTACACCTTC,CASSDAGTGGNGYTF
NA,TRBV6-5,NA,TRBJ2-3,TGTGCCAGCAGTTACGCGGCTTCCCGCACAAATTTT,CASSYAASRTNF
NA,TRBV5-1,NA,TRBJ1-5,TGCGCCAGCAGAACCGGGTCAAATAGCAATCAGCCCCAGCATTTT,CASRTGSNSNQPQHF
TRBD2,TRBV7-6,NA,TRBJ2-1,TGTGCCAGCAGCTTAAGCGTTGACGGGGGGGCCTACAATGAGCAGTTCTTC,CASSLSVDGGAYNEQFF
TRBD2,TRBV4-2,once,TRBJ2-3,TGTGCCAGCAGCGGGACTACATACACAGATACGCAGTATTTT,CASSGTTYTDTQYF
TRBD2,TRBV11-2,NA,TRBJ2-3,TGTGCCAGCAGCCCGGGACTAGCGGGGGCCAGGGGAGATACGCAGTATTTT,CASSPGLAGARGDTQYF
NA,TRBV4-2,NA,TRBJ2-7,TGTGCCAGCAGCCAAGGTATAGGGGGCTACGAGCAGTACTTC,CASSQGIGGYEQYF
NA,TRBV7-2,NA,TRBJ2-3,TGTGCCAGCAGCCCCGACAGATTTACGCAGTATTTT,CASSPDRFTQYF
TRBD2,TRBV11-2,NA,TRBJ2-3,TGTGCCAGCACTACTAGCCGACTAGCGGGTGTTACAGATACGCAGTATTTT,CASTTSRLAGVTDTQYF
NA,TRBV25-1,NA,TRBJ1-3,TGTGCCAGCAGTGAGGCAGGGTACTCTGGAAACACCATATATTTT,CASSEAGYSGNTIYF
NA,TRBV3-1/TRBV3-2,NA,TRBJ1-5,TGTGCCAGCAGCCAAGGTCCCAACACCCGCAATCAGCCCCAGCATTTT,CASSQGPNTRNQPQHF
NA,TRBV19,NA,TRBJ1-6,TGTGCCAGTCAAGCGAGTTATAATTCACCCCTCCACTTT,CASQASYNSPLHF
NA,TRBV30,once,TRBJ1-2,TGTGCCTGGACAAGACAGACTAGGCACACCTTC,CAWTRQTRHTF
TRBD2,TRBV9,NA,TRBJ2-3,TGTGCTAGCAGCGCCACTAGCGGGGGATTCTACAAAACTAGCACAGATACGCAGTATTTT,CASSATSGGFYKTSTDTQYF
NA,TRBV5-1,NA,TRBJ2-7,TGCGCCAGCTGGGGCAGTTTGGGCGAGCAGTACTTC,CASWGSLGEQYF
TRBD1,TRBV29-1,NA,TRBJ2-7,TGCAGCGTTGAAGATCGTGCAGGACAGGGGTTTGGGGGCTACGAGCAGTACTTC,CSVEDRAGQGFGGYEQYF
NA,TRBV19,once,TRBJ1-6,TGTGCCAGTAGCCCCTCGTTGCGGGCGGGTTCACCCCTCCACTTT,CASSPSLRAGSPLHF
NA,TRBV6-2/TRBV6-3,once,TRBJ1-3,TGTGCCAGCAGCGTCGATCTACTGGGAAACACCATATATTTT,CASSVDLLGNTIYF
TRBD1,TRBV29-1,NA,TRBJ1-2,TGCAGCGCATCGACAGGGGTTGGCTACACCTTC,CSASTGVGYTF
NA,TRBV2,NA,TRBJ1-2,TGTGCCAGCCCTTGGCCGGGGGGCGGTGACTATGGCTACACCTTC,CASPWPGGGDYGYTF
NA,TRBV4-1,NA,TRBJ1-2,TGCGCCAGCAGCGCTCCAGACAGAACCCCTGCTAACTATGGCTACACCTTC,CASSAPDRTPANYGYTF
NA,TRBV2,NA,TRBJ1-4,TGTGCCAGCAGTCCCGACAGAATTAATGAAAAACTGTTTTTT,CASSPDRINEKLFF
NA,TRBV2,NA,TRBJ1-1,TGTGCCAGCACGAGGAACACTGAAGCTTTCTTT,CASTRNTEAFF
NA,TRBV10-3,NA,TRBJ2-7,TGTGCCATCAGCGTGAGGGTGGGCGAGCAGTACTTC,CAISVRVGEQYF
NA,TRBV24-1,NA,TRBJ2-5,TGTGCCACCAGTGATCCCCGACCAAAGGGGCGCCAAACCCAGTACTTC,CATSDPRPKGRQTQYF
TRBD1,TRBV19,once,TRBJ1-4,TGTGCCAGTAGACAGGGGCCTAATGAAAAACTGTTTTTT,CASRQGPNEKLFF
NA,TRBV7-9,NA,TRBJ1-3,TGTGCCAGCAGGGGCAGGGCCTCTGGAAACACCATATATTTT,CASRGRASGNTIYF
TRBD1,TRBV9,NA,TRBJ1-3,TGTGCCAGCAGCGTAGACTTTGGACAGGGGGGAAACACCATATATTTT,CASSVDFGQGGNTIYF
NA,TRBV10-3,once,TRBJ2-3,TGTGCCATCACCGGACAGAGCACAGATACGCAGTATTTT,CAITGQSTDTQYF
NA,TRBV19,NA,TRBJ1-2,TGTGCCAGTAGGTTGACAGCGCGGAACTATGGCTACACCTTC,CASRLTARNYGYTF
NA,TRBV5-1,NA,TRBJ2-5,TGCGCCAGCCGCCCGGGGAGCCAAGAGACCCAGTACTTC,CASRPGSQETQYF
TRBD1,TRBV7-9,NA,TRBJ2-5,TGTGCCAGCAGCTTAGGCCAGGGGGAAGAGACCCAGTACTTC,CASSLGQGEETQYF
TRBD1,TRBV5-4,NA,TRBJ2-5,TGTGCCAGCAGCATGGGACAGGCAACAGAGCAAGAGACCCAGTACTTC,CASSMGQATEQETQYF
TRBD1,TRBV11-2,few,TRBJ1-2,TGTGCCAGCAGCTTAGATCGACAGGGTGGCTACACCTTC,CASSLDRQGGYTF
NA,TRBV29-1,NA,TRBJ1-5,TGCAGCGTTGCGACGGGGACAAAGAGTCAGCCCCAGCATTTT,CSVATGTKSQPQHF
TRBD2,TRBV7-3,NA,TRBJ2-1,TGTGCCAGCAGCCCAGCGGGGGGACAGTACAATGAGCAGTTCTTC,CASSPAGGQYNEQFF
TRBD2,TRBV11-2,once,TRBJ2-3,TGTGCCAGCAGCTTGCCGACTAGCTCAGATACGCAGTATTTT,CASSLPTSSDTQYF
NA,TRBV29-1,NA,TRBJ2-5,TGCAGCGTCCTCAGACAGCAGCAAGAGACCCAGTACTTC,CSVLRQQQETQYF
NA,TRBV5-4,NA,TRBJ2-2,TGTGCCAGCAGCGGAGGCTACACCGGGGAGCTGTTTTTT,CASSGGYTGELFF
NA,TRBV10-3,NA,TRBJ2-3,TGTGCCACCAAACCCCCGGGCACAGATACGCAGTATTTT,CATKPPGTDTQYF
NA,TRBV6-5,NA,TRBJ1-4,TGTGCCAGCAGTTACCGTTCGGTCGGGGCTAATGAAAAACTGTTTTTT,CASSYRSVGANEKLFF
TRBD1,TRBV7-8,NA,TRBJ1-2,TGTGCCAGCAGCTTAAGGACAGGGGGGTCTCCTGGTACTATTGGCTACACCTTC,CASSLRTGGSPGTIGYTF
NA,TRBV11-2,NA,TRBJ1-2,TGTGCCAGCAGCTTAGACCGGTTGAACTATGGCTACACCTTC,CASSLDRLNYGYTF
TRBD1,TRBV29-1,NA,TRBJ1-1,TGCAGCGTGAGGATACAGGGGGCGGACACTGAAGCTTTCTTT,CSVRIQGADTEAFF
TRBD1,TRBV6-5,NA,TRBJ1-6,TGTGCCAGCAGCGACAGGGGAGGGCTTAATTCACCCCTCCACTTT,CASSDRGGLNSPLHF
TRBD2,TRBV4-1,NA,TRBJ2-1,TGCGCCAGCAGCCAAGGTCGGGGCGGACTAGCCGTTGGTGAGCAGTTCTTC,CASSQGRGGLAVGEQFF
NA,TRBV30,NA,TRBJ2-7,TGTGCCTGGAGTGTAGGGGGCTACGAGCAGTACTTC,CAWSVGGYEQYF
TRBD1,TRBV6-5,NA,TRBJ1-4,TGTGCCAGCAGTCCGGGACAGGCTAATGAAAAACTGTTTTTT,CASSPGQANEKLFF
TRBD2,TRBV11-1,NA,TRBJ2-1,TGTGCCAGCAGCTTAGCCTGGCTAGCGGGGGGATACAATGAGCAGTTCTTC,CASSLAWLAGGYNEQFF
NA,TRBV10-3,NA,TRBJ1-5,TGTGCCATCCGGGGTGGGGGCTACGGGCAGCCCCAGCATTTT,CAIRGGGYGQPQHF
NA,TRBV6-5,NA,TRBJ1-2,TGTGCCAGCAGTAGCACGGTTGGTGGCTACACCTTC,CASSSTVGGYTF